The 11 T cell receptor beta chains given below trace back to one sample, sequenced in a study of blood T cell repertoires in COVID-19. The repertoire was sequenced with immunoSEQ multiplex PCR; TCRdb's copy has only in-frame clones and lacks some. The sample contains 150,000 to 200,000 clones, about 84% of which appear only once. The specimen sequenced was PBMCs or T cells enriched from blood (not recorded which). The origin of the receptors is a middle-aged man who had recovered from COVID-19.

The rearrangement joins TRBV7-9 to TRBJ1-2, with 7 bases aligning to TRBD1. The trim removed 4 bases at V and 8 bases at J, leaving 13 bases unmatched. In germline, CDR1 is SEHNR, CDR2 FQNEAQ (reference sequence). This CDR3 comprises 15 residues. The CDR3 DNA reads as TGTGCCAGCAGCTCCTCTCAGGGGGGTTGGCTAGGCTACACCTTC. Its protein is CASSSSQGGWLGYTF.

The chain joins TRBV4-2 to TRBJ2-3, with D perhaps TRBD2 (5 bases). CDR1 is LGHNA, CDR2 YNFKEQ, per germline. Trimming took off 1 base at V and 6 bases at J, with 20 bases between the two ends. This CDR3 has 17 residues. The CDR3: CASSQADAGPGSDTQYF. As DNA, the CDR3 is TGTGCCAGCAGCCAAGCTGATGCGGGCCCCGGTTCCGATACGCAGTATTTT.

The chain has TRBV3-1 (or the pseudogene TRBV3-2) and TRBJ1-6; 7 bases are shared with TRBD1. With 0 bases clipped from V and 9 bases from J, the junction kept 8 bases outside the gene matches. CDR3 length equals 16 residues. The germline CDR1 and CDR2 sequences are LGHDT and YNNKEL (reference sequence). CDR3 nucleotides: TGTGCCAGCAGCCAAGATTTAGGGGGCCTAGGTTCACCCCTCCACTTT. Its translation: CASSQDLGGLGSPLHF.

This clone has just a few counts. The rearrangement uses TRBV3-1 (or the pseudogene TRBV3-2) and TRBJ1-5; D is possibly TRBD1 (5 bases). Germline CDR1 LGHDT, CDR2 YNNKEL (reference sequence). V was clipped by 4 bases and J by 7 bases, with 14 bases between them. CDR3 size: 14 residues. The CDR3 loop is CASSPWGGRQPQHF. The CDR3 DNA is TGTGCCAGCAGCCCGTGGGGGGGTCGCCAGCCCCAGCATTTT.

V is TRBV13 and J is TRBJ2-2; 15 nucleotides agree with TRBD2. Germline-derived CDR1 and CDR2 are PRHDT and FYEKMQ (reference sequence). J was trimmed by 3 bases and V by 2 bases; bases with no gene match: 7. The CDR3 spans 19 residues. CDR3 bases: TGTGCCAGCAGCTTACTGGGACTAGCGGGGGGATACCACACCGGGGAGCTGTTTTTT. It codes for CASSLLGLAGGYHTGELFF.

This clone has only a few counts. This sequence joins TRBV10-1 and TRBJ2-5; D unclear. This CDR3 spans 13 amino acids. The V and J ends lost 0 bases and 8 bases respectively, with 10 bases between them. CDR1 WNHNN and CDR2 SYGVQD come from the germline V gene (reference sequence). In DNA, the CDR3 is TGCGCCAGCAGTGAGTCGGTTACGGGTACCCAGTACTTC. It translates to CASSESVTGTQYF.

This sequence joins TRBV29-1 and TRBJ2-1; 11 bases line up with TRBD1. The CDR3 is 13 amino acids. The germline V gene has CDR1 SQVTM and CDR2 ANQGSEA. The junction had 3 bases not matched to a gene; V was cut back by 6 bases and J by 5 bases. CDR3 sequence (DNA): TGCAGCGTCGAGGACAGGGGGCACAATGAGCAGTTCTTC. Translation gives CSVEDRGHNEQFF.

This chain joins TRBV10-3 and TRBJ2-7; TRBD1 matches 8 bases. The CDR3 is 14 amino acids. Germline V gene sequence: CDR1 ENHRY, CDR2 SYGVKD. The V and J ends lost 10 bases and 6 bases, in that order; junction bases with no gene match: 14. For the CDR3, the DNA is TGTGCCACAAAGTCTGACAGGGGAGGATCCGAGCAGTACGTC. Translation gives CATKSDRGGSEQYV.

Notes on this clone: The sample has other DNA sequences that encode this CDR3 too. V and J are TRBV18 and TRBJ1-1, with D hard to call. CDR1 is KGHSH and CDR2 is LQKENI in the germline V gene. The CDR3 covers 13 residues. V shed 3 bases and J shed 1 base, with 6 bases lying between them. CDR3 nucleotides: TGTGCCAGCTCACCGGGCAGGAACACTGAAGCTTTCTTT. Its protein product is CASSPGRNTEAFF.

The V and J genes are TRBV5-1 and TRBJ2-2; possibly TRBD2 for D (6 bases). This CDR3 has 15 residues. Germline lookup yields CDR1 SGHRS and CDR2 YFSETQ. The V end lost 4 bases, the J end lost 6 bases, and 16 bases lay between the germline ends. The chain's CDR3 is CASSVNGGSAGELFF. The CDR3 DNA sequence: TGCGCCAGCAGCGTTAATGGGGGGTCCGCCGGGGAGCTGTTTTTT.

J is TRBJ2-7 and V is TRBV5-1; D perhaps matches TRBD2 (7 bases). CDR3 size: 16 residues. Germline CDR1 reads SGHRS; CDR2 reads YFSETQ. V lost 0 bases and J 1 base, leaving 14 bases between the germline ends. CDR3 sequence reads: CASSLVLQGGSYEQYF. The DNA of the CDR3 is TGCGCCAGCAGCTTGGTACTACAGGGAGGGTCCTACGAGCAGTACTTC.